The rows below give T cell receptor beta chains drawn from one sample of a study of OX40 agonist ivuxolimab in advanced cancers. Sequencing was performed with immunoSEQ multiplex PCR; in TCRdb, only in-frame clones are kept and a portion is missing. The profile shows roughly 67,000 clones, 70% to 85% of them singletons. The sample in question was CD4+ or CD8+ T cells sorted from blood, obtained in a trial of the OX40 agonist ivuxolimab. The receptor source for this set is an adult with an advanced solid tumor such as melanoma, head and neck, liver or kidney cancer. Each CDR3 is given with its conserved first and last residue. Each record gives: V gene, D gene, clone size, J gene, CDR3 DNA, CDR3 protein. A D gene is named only where the DNA matches it firmly. The size of a clone is reported for some rows only, either as once, few or many, or as a class for expanded clones.

v_gene: TRBV11-3
d_gene: -
abundance: -
j_gene: TRBJ2-1
CDR3nt: TGTGCCAGCAGCTTAGGGGGGGTGAACTCCTACAATGAGCAGTTCTTC
CDR3aa: CASSLGGVNSYNEQFF

v_gene: TRBV10-1
d_gene: -
abundance: few
j_gene: TRBJ1-6
CDR3nt: TGCGCCAGCAGTCCAGACATCAATTCACCCCTCCACTTT
CDR3aa: CASSPDINSPLHF

v_gene: TRBV4-3
d_gene: -
abundance: -
j_gene: TRBJ2-5
CDR3nt: TGCGCCAGCAGTCACGAGGGGTCGGAGACCCAGTACTTC
CDR3aa: CASSHEGSETQYF

v_gene: TRBV28
d_gene: TRBD1
abundance: -
j_gene: TRBJ1-4
CDR3nt: TGTGCCAGCAGTTTGGCCGGGACAGGGGTTCGAATAGTTCAGGAAAAACTGTTTTTT
CDR3aa: CASSLAGTGVRIVQEKLFF

v_gene: TRBV7-8
d_gene: TRBD2
abundance: once
j_gene: TRBJ2-6
CDR3nt: TGTGCCAGCAGCTCCTTCGGTGGGACTAGCGCGGCCTCTGGGGCCAACGTCCTGACTTTC
CDR3aa: CASSSFGGTSAASGANVLTF

v_gene: TRBV5-6
d_gene: -
abundance: -
j_gene: TRBJ1-2
CDR3nt: TGTGCCAGCAGCTTGGCAGCTAACTATGGCTACACCTTC
CDR3aa: CASSLAANYGYTF

v_gene: TRBV30
d_gene: TRBD2
abundance: -
j_gene: TRBJ2-1
CDR3nt: TGTGCCTGGAGTCTATCCAGGACTAGCGGGAGGGGCCGACAGTTCTTC
CDR3aa: CAWSLSRTSGRGRQFF

v_gene: TRBV7-2
d_gene: -
abundance: -
j_gene: TRBJ2-6
CDR3nt: TGTGCCAGCAGCTTAAGCGGTGCTGTGGGGGCCAACGTCCTGACTTTC
CDR3aa: CASSLSGAVGANVLTF

v_gene: TRBV5-1
d_gene: -
abundance: -
j_gene: TRBJ1-2
CDR3nt: TGCGCCAGCAGCTTGGCCCCGGGGGCGGAAGGTGGCTACACCTTC
CDR3aa: CASSLAPGAEGGYTF

v_gene: TRBV5-6
d_gene: TRBD1
abundance: few
j_gene: TRBJ2-7
CDR3nt: TGTGCCAGCAGCAATCCGGGACAGGGTAGTGGGGAGCAGTACTTC
CDR3aa: CASSNPGQGSGEQYF

v_gene: TRBV18
d_gene: -
abundance: -
j_gene: TRBJ1-1
CDR3nt: TGTGCCAGCTCATTACAGCTAAACACTGAAGCTTTCTTT
CDR3aa: CASSLQLNTEAFF

v_gene: TRBV11-3
d_gene: TRBD1
abundance: -
j_gene: TRBJ2-2
CDR3nt: TGTGCCAGCAGCTTGGGACAGGGCGCCGGGGAGCTGTTTTTT
CDR3aa: CASSLGQGAGELFF

v_gene: TRBV19
d_gene: TRBD2
abundance: -
j_gene: TRBJ2-7
CDR3nt: TGTGCCAGTAGTATAGTAGCTAGCGGCTGGTACGAGCAGTACTTC
CDR3aa: CASSIVASGWYEQYF

v_gene: TRBV28
d_gene: -
abundance: -
j_gene: TRBJ1-4
CDR3nt: TGTGCCAGCACCTCGGCGGCAACTAATGAAAAACTGTTTTTT
CDR3aa: CASTSAATNEKLFF

v_gene: TRBV7-9
d_gene: -
abundance: -
j_gene: TRBJ2-5
CDR3nt: TGTGCCAGCAGCCTCGACAGGGAGACCCAGTACTTC
CDR3aa: CASSLDRETQYF

v_gene: TRBV5-6
d_gene: -
abundance: -
j_gene: TRBJ1-1
CDR3nt: TGTGCCAGCAGCTGGGGACTTACAGGGTTCACTGAAGCTTTCTTT
CDR3aa: CASSWGLTGFTEAFF

v_gene: TRBV7-9
d_gene: -
abundance: few
j_gene: TRBJ2-1
CDR3nt: TGTGCCAGCAGCTTAAGGCGCGGCAATGAGCAGTTCTTC
CDR3aa: CASSLRRGNEQFF

v_gene: TRBV6-1
d_gene: -
abundance: -
j_gene: TRBJ2-2
CDR3nt: TGTGCCAGCAGTGAAGCGCGGAACACCGGGGAGCTGTTTTTT
CDR3aa: CASSEARNTGELFF

v_gene: TRBV2
d_gene: TRBD1
abundance: -
j_gene: TRBJ1-3
CDR3nt: TGTGCCAGCAGTCCCGGGACAGGGGCTGGAAACACCATATATTTT
CDR3aa: CASSPGTGAGNTIYF

v_gene: TRBV19
d_gene: TRBD1
abundance: -
j_gene: TRBJ2-1
CDR3nt: TGTGCCAGTATAGGGACAGGGGGGAAAAATGAGCAGTTCTTC
CDR3aa: CASIGTGGKNEQFF

v_gene: TRBV5-1
d_gene: -
abundance: -
j_gene: TRBJ2-2
CDR3nt: TGCGCCAGCAGCTTGGATTCAGGGGTTAGCACCGGGGAGCTGTTTTTT
CDR3aa: CASSLDSGVSTGELFF

v_gene: TRBV18
d_gene: TRBD1
abundance: -
j_gene: TRBJ2-2
CDR3nt: TGTGCCAGCTCACCACGAACAGGGGGCGCGACCGGGGAGCTGTTTTTT
CDR3aa: CASSPRTGGATGELFF

v_gene: TRBV5-1
d_gene: -
abundance: -
j_gene: TRBJ2-5
CDR3nt: TGCGCCAGCAGCTTGGGAGTAGCATCTGAGACCCAGTACTTC
CDR3aa: CASSLGVASETQYF

v_gene: TRBV19
d_gene: TRBD1
abundance: -
j_gene: TRBJ2-3
CDR3nt: TGTGCCAGTAGTCAGGGGGACAGGGATGGCACAGATACGCAGTATTTT
CDR3aa: CASSQGDRDGTDTQYF

v_gene: TRBV7-9
d_gene: -
abundance: -
j_gene: TRBJ2-7
CDR3nt: TGTGCCAGCAGACCAAAGAACGGTTTCCCCGGCGAGCAGTACTTC
CDR3aa: CASRPKNGFPGEQYF

v_gene: TRBV4-3
d_gene: TRBD2
abundance: -
j_gene: TRBJ2-2
CDR3nt: TGCGCCAGCAGCCCGAGCGGGAGAGCGAACACCGGGGAGCTGTTTTTT
CDR3aa: CASSPSGRANTGELFF

v_gene: TRBV5-1
d_gene: -
abundance: -
j_gene: TRBJ1-4
CDR3nt: TGCGCCAGCAGCTTCGGGACGCCCGCAACTAATGAAAAACTGTTTTTT
CDR3aa: CASSFGTPATNEKLFF

v_gene: TRBV11-2
d_gene: -
abundance: -
j_gene: TRBJ2-3
CDR3nt: TGTGCCAGCAGCTTAGAGGTGGCAGGTACGCAGTATTTT
CDR3aa: CASSLEVAGTQYF

v_gene: TRBV13
d_gene: -
abundance: -
j_gene: TRBJ1-6
CDR3nt: TGTGCCAGCAGCCCGAGGGGTTCACCCCTCCACTTT
CDR3aa: CASSPRGSPLHF